This TCR beta chain was documented in a study of T cell responses to AZD1222 COVID-19 vaccine. Study findings and constraints: Across spike, vaccine-associated CD4 TCRs were found, dominant at 160-218 and 743-854. Baseline antibody screening turned up just six seropositive AZD1222 recipients. The donor group comprised mostly white British people and more females; the analysis possibly underestimated clonal diversity. It was only after the peak T cell response that any repertoires were sampled.

With respect to this clone: Its antigen is unknown.

Clones were sequenced by immunoSEQ multiplex PCR, and TCRdb holds only the in-frame ones, with some missing. The profile shows over 200,000 clones, roughly 94% of them singletons. Germline V lookup: CDR1 SEHNR, CDR2 FQNEAQ (reference sequence). This CDR3 is 15 amino acids long. The J segment lost 4 bases and the V segment lost 5 bases, leaving 10 bases of the junction unmatched. Sequences were derived from peripheral blood, sampled 28 days after the second dose of the MenACWY control vaccine. The source is an adult who received the MenACWY meningococcal vaccine as a control. The rearrangement links TRBV7-9 to TRBJ1-1; 7 bases are a match to TRBD1. The CDR3 here is CASSPPVQGITEAFF. The CDR3 DNA is TGTGCCAGCAGCCCTCCCGTACAGGGGATCACTGAAGCTTTCTTT.